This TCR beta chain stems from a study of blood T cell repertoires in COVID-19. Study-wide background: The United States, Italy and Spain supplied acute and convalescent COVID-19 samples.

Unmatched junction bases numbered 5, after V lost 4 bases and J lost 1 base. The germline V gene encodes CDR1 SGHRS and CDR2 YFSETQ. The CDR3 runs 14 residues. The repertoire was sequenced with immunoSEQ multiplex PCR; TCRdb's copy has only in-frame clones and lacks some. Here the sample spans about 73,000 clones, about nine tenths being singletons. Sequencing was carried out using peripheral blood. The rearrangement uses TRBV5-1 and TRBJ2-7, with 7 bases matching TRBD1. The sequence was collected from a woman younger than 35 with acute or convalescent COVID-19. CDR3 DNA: TGCGCCAGCAGCATAGGACAGGAATCCTACGAGCAGTACTTC. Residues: CASSIGQESYEQYF.